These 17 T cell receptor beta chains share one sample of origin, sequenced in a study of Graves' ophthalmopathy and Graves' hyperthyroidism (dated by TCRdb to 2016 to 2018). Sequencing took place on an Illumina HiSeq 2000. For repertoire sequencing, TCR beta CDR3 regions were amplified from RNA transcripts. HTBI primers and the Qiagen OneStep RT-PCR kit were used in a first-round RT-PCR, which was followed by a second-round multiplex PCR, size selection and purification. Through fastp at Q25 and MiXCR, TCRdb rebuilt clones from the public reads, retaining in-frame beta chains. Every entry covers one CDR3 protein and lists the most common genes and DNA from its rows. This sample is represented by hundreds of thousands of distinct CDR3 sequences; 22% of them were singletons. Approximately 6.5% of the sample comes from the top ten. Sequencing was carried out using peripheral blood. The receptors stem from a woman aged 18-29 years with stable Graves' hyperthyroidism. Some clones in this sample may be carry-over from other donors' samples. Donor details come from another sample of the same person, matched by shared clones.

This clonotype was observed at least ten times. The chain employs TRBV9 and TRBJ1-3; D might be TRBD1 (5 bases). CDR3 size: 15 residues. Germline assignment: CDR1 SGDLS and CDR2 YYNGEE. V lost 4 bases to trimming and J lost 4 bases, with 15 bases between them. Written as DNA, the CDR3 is TGTGCCAGCAGCCGGGACGGAATGGGGGGAAACACCATATATTTT. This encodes CASSRDGMGGNTIYF.

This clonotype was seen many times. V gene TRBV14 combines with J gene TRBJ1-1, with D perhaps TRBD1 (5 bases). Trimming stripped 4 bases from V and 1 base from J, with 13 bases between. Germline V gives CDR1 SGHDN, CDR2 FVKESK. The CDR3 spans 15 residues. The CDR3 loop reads CASSRGTTGNTEAFF. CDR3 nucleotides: TGTGCCAGCAGCCGCGGGACTACAGGGAACACTGAAGCTTTCTTT.

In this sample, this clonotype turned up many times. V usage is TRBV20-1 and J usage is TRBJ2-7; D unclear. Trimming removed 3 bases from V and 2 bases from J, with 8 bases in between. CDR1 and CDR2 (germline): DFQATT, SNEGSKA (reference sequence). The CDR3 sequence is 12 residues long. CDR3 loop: CSARRQAYEQYF. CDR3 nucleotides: TGCAGTGCTAGGAGGCAGGCCTACGAGCAGTACTTC.

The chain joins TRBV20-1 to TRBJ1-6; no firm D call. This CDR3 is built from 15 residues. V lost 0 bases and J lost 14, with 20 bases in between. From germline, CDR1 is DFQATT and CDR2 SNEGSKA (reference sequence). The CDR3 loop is CSARDPSGGLSTLHF. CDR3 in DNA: TGCAGTGCTAGAGATCCCTCAGGCGGACTATCGACCCTCCACTTT.

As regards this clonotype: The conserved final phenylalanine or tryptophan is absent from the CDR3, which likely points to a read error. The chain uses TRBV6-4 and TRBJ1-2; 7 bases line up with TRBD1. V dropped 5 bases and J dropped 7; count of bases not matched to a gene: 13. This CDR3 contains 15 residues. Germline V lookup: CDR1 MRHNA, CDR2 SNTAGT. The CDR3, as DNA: TGTGCCAGCAGTCCCCGTGAAGGGGGCGTAGGTGGCTACACCTAC. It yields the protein CASSPREGGVGGYTY.

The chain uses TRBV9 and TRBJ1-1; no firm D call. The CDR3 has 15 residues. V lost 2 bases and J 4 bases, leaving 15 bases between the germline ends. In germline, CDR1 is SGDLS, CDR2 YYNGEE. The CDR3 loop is CASSVGIGLGTEAFF. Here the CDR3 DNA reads TGTGCCAGCAGCGTGGGGATTGGGTTAGGCACTGAAGCTTTCTTT.

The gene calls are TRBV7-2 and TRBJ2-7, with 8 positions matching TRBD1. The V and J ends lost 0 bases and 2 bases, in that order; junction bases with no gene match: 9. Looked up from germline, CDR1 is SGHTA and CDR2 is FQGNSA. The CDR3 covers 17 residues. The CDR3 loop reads CASSLAPEDRDPYEQYF. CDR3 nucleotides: TGTGCCAGCAGCTTAGCCCCTGAGGACAGGGATCCCTACGAGCAGTACTTC.

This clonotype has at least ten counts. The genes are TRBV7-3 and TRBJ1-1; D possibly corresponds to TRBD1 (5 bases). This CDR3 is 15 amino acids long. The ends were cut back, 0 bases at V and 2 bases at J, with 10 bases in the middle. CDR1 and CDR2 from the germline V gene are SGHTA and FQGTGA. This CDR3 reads CASSLTRGPNTEAFF. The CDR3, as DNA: TGTGCCAGCAGCTTAACAAGGGGACCAAACACTGAAGCTTTCTTT.

The CDR3: CASSAQAGELFF. The DNA of the CDR3 is TGTGCCAGCAGTGCCCAGGCCGGGGAGCTGTTTTTT. The chain employs TRBV12-3 or TRBV12-4 and TRBJ2-2; D not resolved. V was pared by 5 bases and J by 6 bases, with 7 bases between. The CDR3 totals 12 residues.

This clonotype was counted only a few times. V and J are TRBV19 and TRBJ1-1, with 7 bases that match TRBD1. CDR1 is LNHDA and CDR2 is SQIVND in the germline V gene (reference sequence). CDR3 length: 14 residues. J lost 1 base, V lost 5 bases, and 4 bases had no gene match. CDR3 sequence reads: CASSDRASNTEAFF. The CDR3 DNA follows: TGTGCCAGTAGTGACAGGGCGTCGAACACTGAAGCTTTCTTT.

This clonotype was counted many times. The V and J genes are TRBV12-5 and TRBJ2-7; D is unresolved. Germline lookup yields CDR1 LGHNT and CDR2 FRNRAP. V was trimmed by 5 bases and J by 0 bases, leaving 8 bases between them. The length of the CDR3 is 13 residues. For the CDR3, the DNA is TGTGCTAGTGGTACGGGCCACTCCTACGAGCAGTACTTC. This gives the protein CASGTGHSYEQYF. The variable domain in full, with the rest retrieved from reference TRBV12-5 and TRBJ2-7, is DARVTQTPRHKVTEMGQEVTMRCQPILGHNTVFWYRQTMMQGLELLAYFRNRAPLDDSGMPKDRFSAEMPDATLATLKIQPSEPRDSAVYFCASGTGHSYEQYFGPGTRLTVT.

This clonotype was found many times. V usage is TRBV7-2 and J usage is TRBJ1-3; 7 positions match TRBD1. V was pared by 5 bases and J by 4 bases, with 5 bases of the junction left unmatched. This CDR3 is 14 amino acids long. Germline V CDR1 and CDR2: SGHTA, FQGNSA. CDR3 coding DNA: TGTGCCAGCAGCCCAAGGACAGGAGGAAACACCATATATTTT. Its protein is CASSPRTGGNTIYF.

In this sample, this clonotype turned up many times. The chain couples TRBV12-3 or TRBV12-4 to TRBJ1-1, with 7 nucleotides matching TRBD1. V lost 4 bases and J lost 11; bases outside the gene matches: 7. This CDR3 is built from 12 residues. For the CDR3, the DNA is TGTGCCAGCAGTTGGAAAGGGGGCCTTGCTTTCTTT. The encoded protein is CASSWKGGLAFF.

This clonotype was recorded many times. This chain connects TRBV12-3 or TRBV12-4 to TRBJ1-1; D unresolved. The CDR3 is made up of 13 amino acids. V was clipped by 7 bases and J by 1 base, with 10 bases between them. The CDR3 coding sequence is TGTGCCAGCACCGGACTCCCGAACACTGAAGCTTTCTTT. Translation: CASTGLPNTEAFF.

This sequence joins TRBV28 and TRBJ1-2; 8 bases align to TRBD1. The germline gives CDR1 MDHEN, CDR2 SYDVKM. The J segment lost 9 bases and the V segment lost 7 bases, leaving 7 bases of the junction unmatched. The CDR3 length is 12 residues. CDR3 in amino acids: CASNSGGASYTF. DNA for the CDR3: TGTGCCAGCAATTCAGGGGGCGCGAGCTACACCTTC.

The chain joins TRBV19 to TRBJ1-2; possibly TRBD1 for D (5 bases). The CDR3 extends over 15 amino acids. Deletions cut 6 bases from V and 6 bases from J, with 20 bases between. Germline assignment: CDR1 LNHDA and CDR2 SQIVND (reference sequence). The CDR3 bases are TGTGCCAGTAGCATTACCTCCGGGGCAAAGGATGGCTACACCTTC. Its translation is CASSITSGAKDGYTF.

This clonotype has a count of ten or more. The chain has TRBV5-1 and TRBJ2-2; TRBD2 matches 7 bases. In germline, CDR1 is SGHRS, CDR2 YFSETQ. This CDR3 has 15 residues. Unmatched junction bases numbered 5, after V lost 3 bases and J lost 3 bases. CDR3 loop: CASSSSGRDTGELFF. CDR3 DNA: TGCGCCAGCAGCTCTTCAGGGAGGGACACCGGGGAGCTGTTTTTT. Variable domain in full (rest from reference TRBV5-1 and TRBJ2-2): KAGVTQTPRYLIKTRGQQVTLSCSPISGHRSVSWYQQTPGQGLQFLFEYFSETQRNKGNFPGRFSGRQFSNSRSEMNVSTLELGDSALYLCASSSSGRDTGELFFGEGSRLTVL.